Detailed here is one T cell receptor beta chain. What it binds is not known. This sample is part of a study of cytomegalovirus exposure and HLA in healthy donors. Study context: Of the donors genotyped, 398 in all, 80% to 85% fell in the Caucasian-associated ancestry cluster.

The PCR ran on 60 Vbeta and 13 Jbeta primers. Sequencing used immunoSEQ multiplex PCR; TCRdb keeps in-frame clones, though not all of them. The table has some 110,000 clones, roughly 72% seen once. Study findings and constraints: Across donors, presence/absence analyses took sequencing depth to be roughly uniform. Later analysis showed most CMV-associated TCR beta chains appearing HLA-restricted.

The sequence derives from a woman aged 50 to 60 in good health and CMV-seropositive. Sample: PBMCs.

Here the CDR3 reads CASSFPRVEAEAFF. The CDR3 region has the DNA TGTGCCAGCAGTTTTCCTAGAGTGGAAGCTGAAGCTTTCTTT. This sequence joins TRBV28 and TRBJ1-1; D is unresolved. Germline V gene data show CDR1 as MDHEN and CDR2 as SYDVKM. The CDR3 is made up of 14 amino acids. The V end was cut by 3 bases, the J end by 6 bases, with 14 bases between.